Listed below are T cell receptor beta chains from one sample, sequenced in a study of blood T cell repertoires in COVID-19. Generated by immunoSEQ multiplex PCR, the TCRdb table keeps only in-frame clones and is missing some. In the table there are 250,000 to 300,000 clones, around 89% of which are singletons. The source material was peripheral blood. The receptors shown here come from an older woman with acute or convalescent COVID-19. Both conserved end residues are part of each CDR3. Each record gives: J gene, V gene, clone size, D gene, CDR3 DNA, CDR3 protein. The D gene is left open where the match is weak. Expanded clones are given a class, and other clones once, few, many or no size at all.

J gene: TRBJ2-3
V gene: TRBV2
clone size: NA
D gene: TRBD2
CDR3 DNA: TGTGCCAGCCAGCGGGGGGACCGCACAGATACGCAGTATTTT
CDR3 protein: CASQRGDRTDTQYF

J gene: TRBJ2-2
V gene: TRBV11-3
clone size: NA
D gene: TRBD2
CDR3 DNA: TGTGCCAGCAGCTTAGGGGCCTTAGGGACTAGACCGACCGGGGAGCTGTTTTTT
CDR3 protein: CASSLGALGTRPTGELFF

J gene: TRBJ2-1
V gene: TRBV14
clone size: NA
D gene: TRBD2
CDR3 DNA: TGTGCCAGCAGCCCCCTTACGGGGGGGGCCCACAATGAGCAGTTCTTC
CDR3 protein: CASSPLTGGAHNEQFF

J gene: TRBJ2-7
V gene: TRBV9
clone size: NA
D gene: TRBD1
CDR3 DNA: TGTGCCAGCAGCGTAGGGGGACAGGGGGACTACGAGCAGTACTTC
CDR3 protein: CASSVGGQGDYEQYF

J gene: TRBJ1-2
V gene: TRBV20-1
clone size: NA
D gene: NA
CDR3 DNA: TGCAGTGCTAGTCCCAGGGCGACCTATGGCTACACCTTC
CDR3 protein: CSASPRATYGYTF

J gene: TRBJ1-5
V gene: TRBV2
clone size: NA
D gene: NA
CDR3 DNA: TGTGCCAGCAGGGAATTATATAGCAATCAGCCCCAGCATTTT
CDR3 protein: CASRELYSNQPQHF

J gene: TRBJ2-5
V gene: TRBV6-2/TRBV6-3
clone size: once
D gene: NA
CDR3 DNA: TGTGCCAGCAGTTACCTCCCGGAAACTCTCCGACTCCAAGAGACCCAGTACTTC
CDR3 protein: CASSYLPETLRLQETQYF

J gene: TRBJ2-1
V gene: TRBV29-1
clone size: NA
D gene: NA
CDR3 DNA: TGCAGCGTCTCCGAAACAGGGATTGAGCAGTTCTTC
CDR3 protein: CSVSETGIEQFF

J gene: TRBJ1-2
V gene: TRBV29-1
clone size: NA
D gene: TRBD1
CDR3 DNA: TGCAGCGTTGAAGCGGACAGGGGCTCCTATGGCTACACCTTC
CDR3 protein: CSVEADRGSYGYTF

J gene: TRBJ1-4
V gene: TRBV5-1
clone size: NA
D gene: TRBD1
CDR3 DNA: TGCGCCAGCAGTTTGAGACAGGGGGTCGGTGAAAAACTGTTTTTT
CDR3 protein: CASSLRQGVGEKLFF

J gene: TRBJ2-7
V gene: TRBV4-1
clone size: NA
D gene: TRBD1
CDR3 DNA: TGCGCCAGCAGCCACATCAACCGGGACAGTTCCTACGAGCAGTACTTC
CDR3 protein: CASSHINRDSSYEQYF

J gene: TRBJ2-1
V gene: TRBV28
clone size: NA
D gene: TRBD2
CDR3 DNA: TGTGCCAGCAACAAGAGCGGGAGGAGGAATGAGCAGTTCTTC
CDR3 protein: CASNKSGRRNEQFF

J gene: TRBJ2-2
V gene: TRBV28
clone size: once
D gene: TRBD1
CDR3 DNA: TGTGCCAGCAGCGACCCGGGACAGGGAATCGGGGAGCTGTTTTTT
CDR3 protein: CASSDPGQGIGELFF

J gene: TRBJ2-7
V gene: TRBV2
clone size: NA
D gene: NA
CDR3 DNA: TGTGCCAGCAGTGAGTCCAGGGGGGTAGGTGAGCAGTACTTC
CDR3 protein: CASSESRGVGEQYF

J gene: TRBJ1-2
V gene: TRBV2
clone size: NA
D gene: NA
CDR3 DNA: TGTGCCAGCAGGGACTTAAACTATGGCTACACCTTC
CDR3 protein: CASRDLNYGYTF

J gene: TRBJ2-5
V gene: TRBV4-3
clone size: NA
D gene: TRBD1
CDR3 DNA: TGCGCCAGCAGCCCCGCGACAGGGGGCATCGAGACCCAGTACTTC
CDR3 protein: CASSPATGGIETQYF

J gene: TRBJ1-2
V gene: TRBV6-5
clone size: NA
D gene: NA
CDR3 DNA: TGTGCCAGCAGTTACTCTACGGGGTATAGCTACACCTTC
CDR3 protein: CASSYSTGYSYTF

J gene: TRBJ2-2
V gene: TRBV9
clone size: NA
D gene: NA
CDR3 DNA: TGTGCCAGCAGACGGGCGGGGTTGATCGGGGAGCTGTTTTTT
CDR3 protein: CASRRAGLIGELFF

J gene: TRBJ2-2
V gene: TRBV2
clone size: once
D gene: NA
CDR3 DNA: TGTGCCAGCAGTGTGGGTGGAGGGCCCGGGGAGCTGTTTTTT
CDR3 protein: CASSVGGGPGELFF

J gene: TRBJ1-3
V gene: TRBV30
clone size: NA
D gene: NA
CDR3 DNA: TGTGCCTGTACGGGACTGCGCTCTGGAAACACCATATATTTT
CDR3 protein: CACTGLRSGNTIYF

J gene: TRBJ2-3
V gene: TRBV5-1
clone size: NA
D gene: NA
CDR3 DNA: TGCGCCAGCAGCTTTAGCGACCACACAGATACGCAGTATTTT
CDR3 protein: CASSFSDHTDTQYF

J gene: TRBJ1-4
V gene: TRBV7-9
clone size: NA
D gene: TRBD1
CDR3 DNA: TGTGCCAGCAGCGAGACAGGGATGGAAAAACTGTTTTTT
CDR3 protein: CASSETGMEKLFF

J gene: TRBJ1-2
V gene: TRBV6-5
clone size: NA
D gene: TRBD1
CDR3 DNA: TGTGCCAGCAGTTATTTCCGGACAGGGGGCGCCGATGGCTACACCTTC
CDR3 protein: CASSYFRTGGADGYTF

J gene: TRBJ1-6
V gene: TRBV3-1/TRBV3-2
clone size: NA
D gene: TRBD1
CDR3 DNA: TGTGCCAGCAGCCAACGCGGACAGGGTTTGATAGAAAATTCACCCCTCCACTTT
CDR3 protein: CASSQRGQGLIENSPLHF

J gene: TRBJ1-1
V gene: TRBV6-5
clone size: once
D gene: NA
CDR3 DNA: TGTGCCAGCCAGCGGACGGACTACACTGAAGCTTTCTTT
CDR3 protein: CASQRTDYTEAFF

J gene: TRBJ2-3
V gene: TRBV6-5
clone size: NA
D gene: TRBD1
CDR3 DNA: TGTGCCAGCAGGGGCAGGGGGACAGATACGCAGTATTTT
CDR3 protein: CASRGRGTDTQYF

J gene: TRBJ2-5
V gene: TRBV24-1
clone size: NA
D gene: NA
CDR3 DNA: TGTGCCACCAGTGATTTAAGAGGCCCTTTACAAGAGACCCAGTACTTC
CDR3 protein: CATSDLRGPLQETQYF

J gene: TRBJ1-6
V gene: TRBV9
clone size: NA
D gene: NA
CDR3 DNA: TGTGCCAGCAGCGTAGGAGAGGGAAGGCATGGTTCACCCCTCCACTTT
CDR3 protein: CASSVGEGRHGSPLHF

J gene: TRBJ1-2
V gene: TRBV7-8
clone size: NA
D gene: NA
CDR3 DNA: TGTGCCAGCAGCTTAGGTCACAGGGACTATGGCTACACCTTC
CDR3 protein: CASSLGHRDYGYTF

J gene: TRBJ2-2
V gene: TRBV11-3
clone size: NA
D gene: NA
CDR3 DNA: TGTGCCAGCAGCTTTGTCGCCGGGGAGCTGTTTTTT
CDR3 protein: CASSFVAGELFF

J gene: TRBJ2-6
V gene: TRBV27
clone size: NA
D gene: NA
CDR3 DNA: TGTGCCAGCAGCCGGACCGGGACTGCACCCTCTGGGGCCAACGTCCTGACTTTC
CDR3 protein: CASSRTGTAPSGANVLTF

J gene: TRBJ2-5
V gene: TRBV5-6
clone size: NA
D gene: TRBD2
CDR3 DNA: TGTGCCAGCAGCCGAAGATTGACTAGCGAAGAGACCCAGTACTTC
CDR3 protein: CASSRRLTSEETQYF

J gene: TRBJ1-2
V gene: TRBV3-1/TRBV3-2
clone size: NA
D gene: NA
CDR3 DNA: TGTGCCAGCAGCCAAAATAAGAACAGGAAGGATGGCTACACCTTC
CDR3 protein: CASSQNKNRKDGYTF

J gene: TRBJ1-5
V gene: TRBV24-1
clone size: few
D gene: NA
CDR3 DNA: TGTGCCACCAGTGAAAATACCGGGAAACCCCAGCCCCAGCATTTT
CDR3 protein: CATSENTGKPQPQHF

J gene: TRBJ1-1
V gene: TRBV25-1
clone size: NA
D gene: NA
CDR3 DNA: TGTGCCAGCAGTGTTCGGGACATTTCTGAAGCTTTCTTT
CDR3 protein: CASSVRDISEAFF

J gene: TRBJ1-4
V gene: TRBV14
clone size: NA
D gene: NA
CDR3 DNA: TGTGCCAGCAGCCAACCTGTTGGATGGGGAGCAACTAATGAAAAACTGTTTTTT
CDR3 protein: CASSQPVGWGATNEKLFF

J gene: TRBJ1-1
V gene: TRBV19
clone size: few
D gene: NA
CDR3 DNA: TGTGCCAGTAAGCAGGCCGGGAACACTGAAGCTTTCTTT
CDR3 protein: CASKQAGNTEAFF

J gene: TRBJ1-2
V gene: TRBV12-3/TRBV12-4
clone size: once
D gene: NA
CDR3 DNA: TGTGCCAGCAGGGGACATAACTATGGCTACACCTTC
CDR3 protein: CASRGHNYGYTF

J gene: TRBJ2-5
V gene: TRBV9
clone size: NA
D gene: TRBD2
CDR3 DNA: TGTGCCAGCAGCGTAGATCCTAGCGGGGGTGTGGAGACCCAGTACTTC
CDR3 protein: CASSVDPSGGVETQYF

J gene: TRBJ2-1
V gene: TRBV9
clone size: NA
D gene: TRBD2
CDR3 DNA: TGTGCCAGCAGCGTCGGACTAGCGTCGGTGGACAATGAGCAGTTCTTC
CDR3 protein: CASSVGLASVDNEQFF

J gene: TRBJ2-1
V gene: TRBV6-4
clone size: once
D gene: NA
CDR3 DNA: TGTGCCAGCAGTGAAGTGGGCGCATCCTACAATGAGCAGTTCTTC
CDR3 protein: CASSEVGASYNEQFF

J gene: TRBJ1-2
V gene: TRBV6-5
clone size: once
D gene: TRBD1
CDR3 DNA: TGTGCCAGCAGTCGGCCGGGACAGGGGAACTATGGCTACACCTTC
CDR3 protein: CASSRPGQGNYGYTF